A selection of T cell receptor beta chains follows, all from one sample in a study of T-cell memory formation after mild COVID-19. TCRdb passed the 5' RACE reads through MiXCR, listing each CDR3 protein once. The sample lists roughly 510,000 distinct CDR3 sequences, about 18% seen once, with about 8.1% in the top ten. The specimen was PBMCs or a T cell subset sorted from them (not recorded which). The receptors come from an adult woman who had mild COVID-19 (a few samples of this study predate the infection). Cell type and time point are not known. The CDR3 runs from the conserved cysteine through the conserved F or W. Fields, in order: J gene, CDR3 length, D gene, V gene, clone size, CDR3 DNA, CDR3 protein. A D gene is named only where the DNA matches it firmly. Expanded clones get a size class; other rows say once, few or many, or leave the size out.

J gene: TRBJ1-4; CDR3 length: 15; D gene: TRBD1; V gene: TRBV19; clone size: -; CDR3 DNA: TGTGCCAGTAGTCCCTCGACAGGGGGCCCTGAAAAACTGTTTTTT; CDR3 protein: CASSPSTGGPEKLFF
J gene: TRBJ2-3; CDR3 length: 18; D gene: -; V gene: TRBV7-9; clone size: -; CDR3 DNA: TGTGCCAGCAGCTCTCCGGGGGTGCTAGCCCAGAGCACAGATACGCAGTATTTT; CDR3 protein: CASSSPGVLAQSTDTQYF
J gene: TRBJ2-7; CDR3 length: 14; D gene: -; V gene: TRBV29-1; clone size: -; CDR3 DNA: TGCAGCGTTGGGTTCCAAGTGGCCAGAGACGAGCAGTACTTC; CDR3 protein: CSVGFQVARDEQYF
J gene: TRBJ1-5; CDR3 length: 18; D gene: -; V gene: TRBV5-1; clone size: -; CDR3 DNA: TGCGCCAGCAGGTTCCCTTCTATGGATGGGCGGTGGAATCAGCCCCAGCATTTT; CDR3 protein: CASRFPSMDGRWNQPQHF
J gene: TRBJ2-3; CDR3 length: 13; D gene: -; V gene: TRBV6-1; clone size: once; CDR3 DNA: TGTGCCAGCACCCTGGATCACACAGATACGCAGTATTTT; CDR3 protein: CASTLDHTDTQYF
J gene: TRBJ2-1; CDR3 length: 17; D gene: TRBD2; V gene: TRBV18; clone size: few; CDR3 DNA: TGTGCCAGCTCACCACCGACCAGGACTAGCGGCTACAATGAGCAGTTCTTC; CDR3 protein: CASSPPTRTSGYNEQFF
J gene: TRBJ1-6; CDR3 length: 14; D gene: TRBD1; V gene: TRBV12-3/TRBV12-4; clone size: -; CDR3 DNA: TGTGCCAGCAGCAAGGGGGCACTGGCCTCACCCCTCCACTTT; CDR3 protein: CASSKGALASPLHF
J gene: TRBJ2-3; CDR3 length: 14; D gene: TRBD1; V gene: TRBV29-1; clone size: -; CDR3 DNA: TGCAGCGTCGAAGGACAGGGGGCAACAGATACGCAGTATTTT; CDR3 protein: CSVEGQGATDTQYF
J gene: TRBJ2-2; CDR3 length: 17; D gene: TRBD2; V gene: TRBV27; clone size: -; CDR3 DNA: TGTGCCAGCAGTTTATCGAGACTAGCGGGAAATACCGGGGAGCTGTTTTTT; CDR3 protein: CASSLSRLAGNTGELFF
J gene: TRBJ2-2; CDR3 length: 17; D gene: -; V gene: TRBV4-1; clone size: few; CDR3 DNA: TGCGCCAGCAGCCAAGAAGGGGGAAGGCGGGGGACCGGGGAGCTGTTTTTT; CDR3 protein: CASSQEGGRRGTGELFF
J gene: TRBJ2-2; CDR3 length: 14; D gene: TRBD1; V gene: TRBV28; clone size: few; CDR3 DNA: TGTGCCAGCAGAAAAGGACAGGGTACCGGGGAGCTGTTTTTT; CDR3 protein: CASRKGQGTGELFF
J gene: TRBJ1-2; CDR3 length: 13; D gene: -; V gene: TRBV2; clone size: few; CDR3 DNA: TGTGCCAGCAGTGAAGCTGGATCCCGTGGCTACACCTTC; CDR3 protein: CASSEAGSRGYTF